One and the same sample provided the 20 T cell receptor beta chains below, sequenced in a study of blood T cell repertoires in COVID-19. TCRdb's table, derived via immunoSEQ multiplex PCR, lists solely in-frame clones and lacks some. Found here are fewer than 90,000 clones, 75% to 90% of them singletons; the top ten hold about a fifth. Sequences were obtained from peripheral blood. These receptors all stem from a woman older than 75 with acute or convalescent COVID-19.

This chain links TRBV2 with TRBJ1-1, with 12 bases that match TRBD1. The CDR3 has 15 residues. Germline loops: CDR1 SNHLY, CDR2 FYNNEI. V shed 7 bases, J shed 4 bases, and the junction held 7 bases outside the gene matches. This CDR3 reads CASTRRDRGPTEAFF. For the CDR3, the DNA is TGTGCCAGCACTCGCCGGGACAGGGGGCCCACTGAAGCTTTCTTT.

This chain joins TRBV2 and TRBJ1-5, with a weak D call TRBD1 (6 bases). The CDR3 extends over 14 amino acids. Germline-derived CDR1 and CDR2 are SNHLY and FYNNEI. Deletions cut 6 bases from V and 3 bases from J, with 12 bases between. CDR3 amino acids: CASRDSTYNQPQHF. The CDR3 coding sequence is TGTGCCAGCAGGGACAGCACCTACAATCAGCCCCAGCATTTT.

This clone has a handful of counts. The chain is built from TRBV7-2 and TRBJ2-1, with 8 bases matching TRBD1. There are 13 residues in the CDR3. Per the germline V gene, CDR1 is SGHTA and CDR2 is FQGNSA. The junction had 4 bases not matched to a gene; V was cut back by 5 bases and J by 7 bases. In nucleotides, the CDR3 is TGTGCCAGCAGCGAACACAGGGGGAATGAGCAGTTCTTC. As protein: CASSEHRGNEQFF.

The rearrangement joins TRBV7-2 to TRBJ2-1; 10 nucleotides align to TRBD2. The ends lost 2 bases at V and 3 bases at J; junction bases unmatched: 1. Germline CDR1 reads SGHTA; CDR2 reads FQGNSA. The CDR3 is 15 residues long. The CDR3 is CASSLSGRVYNEQFF. As DNA, the CDR3 is TGTGCCAGCAGCTTAAGCGGGAGGGTCTACAATGAGCAGTTCTTC.

This clone has a handful of counts. This chain's CDR3 is CASSSGQGFTTDTQYF. The DNA for the CDR3 is TGTGCCAGCAGCTCAGGACAGGGTTTCACAACAGATACGCAGTATTTT. The chain is built from TRBV5-8 and TRBJ2-3, with 8 bases aligning to TRBD1. V lost 3 bases to trimming and J lost 3 bases; unmatched junction nucleotides: 9. Germline V gene data show CDR1 as SGHTS and CDR2 as YDEGEE. The CDR3 loop spans 16 amino acids.

This clone was counted a few times. The chain is built from TRBV7-8 and TRBJ1-1; a weak D match, TRBD1 (5 bases). The germline V and J ends were trimmed by 2 bases and 3 bases, with 7 bases remaining between them. Germline V CDR1 and CDR2: SGHVS, FQNEAQ. This CDR3 has 13 amino acids. The CDR3 is CASSLIGDTEAFF. The CDR3 DNA reads as TGTGCCAGCAGCTTAATAGGGGACACTGAAGCTTTCTTT.

The rearrangement links TRBV7-9 to TRBJ2-1, with TRBD1 identical over 10 bases. Unmatched junction bases numbered 8, after V lost 4 bases and J lost 8 bases. Germline CDR1 and CDR2: SEHNR and FQNEAQ (reference sequence). This CDR3 is built from 15 residues. CDR3 coding DNA: TGTGCCAGCAGCTGGGGACAGGGGAGGTCCGATGAGCAGTTCTTC. Protein product: CASSWGQGRSDEQFF.

The chain is built from TRBV11-2 and TRBJ2-5; 13 bases align to TRBD2. Germline V gene lookup returns CDR1 SGHAT and CDR2 FQNNGV. The CDR3 is 15 residues long. The V segment lost 9 bases and the J segment 1 base; nucleotides outside the gene matches: 5. The CDR3 DNA reads TGTGCCAGTCAACTAGCGGGGGGGCGCCAAGAGACCCAGTACTTC. Encoded protein: CASQLAGGRQETQYF.

The chain has TRBV18 and TRBJ2-7; 10 bases are a match to TRBD1. The germline CDR1 and CDR2 sequences are KGHSH and LQKENI. The V gene end was trimmed by 3 bases and the J gene end by 2 bases; junction bases not matched to a gene: 4. The CDR3 length is 15 residues. Here the CDR3 DNA reads TGTGCCAGCTCACCGACAGGGGGCAGGACCTACGAGCAGTACTTC. Translation: CASSPTGGRTYEQYF.

This chain joins TRBV12-5 and TRBJ2-3; TRBD2 aligns across 7 bases. With V trimmed by 5 bases and J by 1 base, 3 bases remained unmatched. CDR1 and CDR2 from the germline V gene are LGHNT and FRNRAP. This CDR3 is built from 14 residues. The CDR3 region is CASGRGGGTDTQYF. CDR3 DNA sequence: TGTGCTAGTGGTCGTGGGGGGGGCACAGATACGCAGTATTTT.

This clone turned up a few times. The V gene is TRBV29-1, the J gene TRBJ2-7; 7 nucleotides align to TRBD1. V gave up 1 base and J gave up 3 bases; unmatched junction bases: 3. The CDR3 totals 13 residues. CDR1 and CDR2 from the germline V gene are SQVTM and ANQGSEA. The CDR3 DNA reads TGCAGCGTTGAAGGACAGGGACGCTACGAGCAGTACTTC. This sequence encodes CSVEGQGRYEQYF.

This chain joins TRBV5-5 and TRBJ2-1; 12 bases fit TRBD2. Germline trimming cut 0 bases from V and 3 bases from J; bases unmatched to any gene: 1. Germline CDR1 reads SGHKS; CDR2 reads YYEKEE (reference sequence). This CDR3 spans 16 amino acids. The CDR3 loop reads CASSLGLAGVYNEQFF. DNA for the CDR3: TGTGCCAGCAGCTTGGGACTAGCGGGAGTCTACAATGAGCAGTTCTTC.

The J gene is TRBJ2-7, the V gene TRBV7-8; the match to TRBD1 covers 7 bases. CDR3 length: 13 amino acids. Germline lookup yields CDR1 SGHVS and CDR2 FQNEAQ. Trimming cost V 5 bases and J 5 bases; bases outside gene matches: 6. CDR3 sequence (DNA): TGTGCCAGCAGCCATGACAGGGTAAACGAGCAGTACTTC. Translated, it gives CASSHDRVNEQYF.

This clone has more than one count but fewer than ten. This rearrangement joins TRBV9 to TRBJ2-1; 16 bases map to TRBD2. The CDR3 extends over 17 amino acids. The V gene's germline CDR1 is SGDLS and CDR2 YYNGEE. The V segment lost 2 bases and the J segment 7 bases; nucleotides outside the gene matches: 6. The CDR3 sequence: CASSVGTSGGAGNEQFF. The DNA of the CDR3 is TGTGCCAGCAGCGTGGGGACTAGCGGGGGGGCCGGTAATGAGCAGTTCTTC.

This clone was seen a handful of times. The rearrangement links TRBV10-2 to TRBJ2-2, with TRBD2 matching over 10 bases. This CDR3 is built from 15 residues. Germline loops: CDR1 WSHSY, CDR2 SAAADI. V gave up 3 bases and J gave up 6 bases; unmatched junction bases: 4. Here the CDR3 DNA reads TGCGCCAGCAGTGAAAGCGGGAGGGCAGCCGGGGAGCTGTTTTTT. This translates into CASSESGRAAGELFF.

The chain has TRBV4-1 and TRBJ2-7; 11 nucleotides align to TRBD2. Germline V gives CDR1 MGHRA, CDR2 YSYEKL. Trimming cost V 3 bases and J 2 bases; bases outside gene matches: 3. This CDR3 has 15 residues. CDR3 in DNA: TGCGCCAGCAGCCATCGACTAGCGGGACCCTACGAGCAGTACTTC. It encodes CASSHRLAGPYEQYF.

V usage is TRBV5-4 and J usage is TRBJ1-2; D is unclear. CDR3 length: 11 residues. The V end lost 3 bases, the J end lost 4 bases, and 4 bases lay between the germline ends. Germline V CDR1 and CDR2: SGHNT, YYREEE (reference sequence). CDR3 coding DNA: TGTGCCAGCAGCTCTTCCTATGGCTACACCTTC. Protein product: CASSSSYGYTF.

The chain combines TRBV29-1 with TRBJ2-1, with 10 bases that match TRBD1. The CDR3 totals 14 residues. J was trimmed by 0 bases and V by 4 bases; bases with no gene match: 0. CDR1 is SQVTM, CDR2 ANQGSEA, per germline. CDR3 coding DNA: TGCAGCGTTGGGACAGGGGGCTCCTACAATGAGCAGTTCTTC. This sequence encodes CSVGTGGSYNEQFF.

V is TRBV18 and J is TRBJ1-5, with a possible D match to TRBD1 (5 bases). Germline CDR1 is KGHSH and CDR2 is LQKENI. The ends were cut back, 8 bases at V and 2 bases at J, with 13 bases in the middle. The CDR3 is 14 amino acids. CDR3 region: CASRTDTGNQPQHF. As DNA, the CDR3 is TGTGCCAGCCGGACGGACACTGGCAATCAGCCCCAGCATTTT.

By share, this clone ranks as medium-sized (0.01 to 0.1%). The J gene is TRBJ1-6, the V gene TRBV7-9; maybe TRBD1 (6 bases). V was clipped by 6 bases and J by 5 bases, with 11 bases between them. The CDR3 runs to 14 residues. Germline V gene lookup returns CDR1 SEHNR and CDR2 FQNEAQ (reference sequence). CDR3 DNA sequence: TGTGCCAGCAGAGGGACAAACAATAATTCACCCCTCCACTTT. It codes for CASRGTNNNSPLHF.